This T cell receptor (beta chain) is drawn from a study of vaccination and CD4 T cells after COVID-19. Study-wide background: Timing of post-vaccine sample collection was a median 72 days after dose two, with a range of 14 to 241.

Per the germline V gene, CDR1 is LGHNA and CDR2 is YSLEER. Trimming left V 6 bases short and J 7 bases short, with 13 bases between. The CDR3 consists of 14 residues. Cultured CD4+ T cell DNA was sequenced using the Oncomine TCR Beta short-read assay. TCRdb recomputed calls from the PCR reads with MiXCR, one row per CDR3 protein. The sample holds some 11,000 distinct CDR3 sequences, 41% seen once. This clonotype is medium-sized. The antigen remains unidentified. Treatment meaning: 10-day PBMC culture with coronavirus spike peptide pools or control peptides (ViraFEST assay). Study-wide findings and caveats: Spike mono-reactive clones accounted for 304 of the 307 vaccine-specific clones found in convalescent patients. Going from approximately 21 to 38, median SARS-CoV-2-reactive clonotypes did not rise significantly.

The chain is built from TRBV4-3 and TRBJ1-6; D may be TRBD1 (5 bases). This TCR was sampled from a human donor who had recovered from COVID-19. The sample in question was CD4+ T cells from blood, cultured in vitro, obtained after SARS-CoV-2 vaccination. CDR3 nucleotides: TGCGCCAGCAGTGAATCGGGGGGGAATTCACCCCTCCACTTT. Protein sequence: CASSESGGNSPLHF.